This T cell receptor (beta chain) originates from a study of blood T cell repertoires in COVID-19. Study overall: Samples taken during acute and convalescent COVID-19 were collected in the United States, Italy and Spain.

Patients from Seattle were sampled longitudinally, starting during active infection. The table came from immunoSEQ multiplex PCR; TCRdb's copy has only in-frame clones and leaves some out. Here the sample spans some 140,000 clones, roughly four fifths being singletons. Germline CDR1 and CDR2: MNHEY and SVGAGI. The CDR3 extends over 14 amino acids. The germline V and J ends were trimmed by 5 bases and 0 bases, with 5 bases remaining between them. The clonotype was recovered from a woman aged 55-69 years with COVID-19, enrolled during active disease. The sequenced sample was peripheral blood. This rearrangement joins TRBV6-5 to TRBJ2-6; no definite D call. CDR3 nucleotide sequence: TGTGCCAGCAGTACCGGCTCTGGGGCCAACGTCCTGACTTTC. As protein: CASSTGSGANVLTF.